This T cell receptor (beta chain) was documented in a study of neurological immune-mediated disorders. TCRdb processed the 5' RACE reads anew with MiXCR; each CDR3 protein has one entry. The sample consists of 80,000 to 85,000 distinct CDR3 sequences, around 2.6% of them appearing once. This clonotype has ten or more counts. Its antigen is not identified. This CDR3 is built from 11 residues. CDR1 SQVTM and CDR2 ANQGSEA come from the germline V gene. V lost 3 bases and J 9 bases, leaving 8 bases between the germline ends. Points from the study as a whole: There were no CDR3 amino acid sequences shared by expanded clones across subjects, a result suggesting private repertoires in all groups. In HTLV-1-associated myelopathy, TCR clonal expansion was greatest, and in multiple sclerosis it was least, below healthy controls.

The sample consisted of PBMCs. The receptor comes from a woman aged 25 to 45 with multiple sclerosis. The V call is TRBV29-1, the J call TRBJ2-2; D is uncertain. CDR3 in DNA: TGCAGCGTTGAGTTATTTCGGGAGCTGTTTTTT. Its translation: CSVELFRELFF.